This T cell receptor (beta chain) was retrieved from a study of T cells after yellow fever vaccination. Overall study context: SMART-Seq v4 Ultra Low Input prepared libraries from low-cell fractions.

J was trimmed by 7 bases and V by 0 bases; bases with no gene match: 7. Germline loops: CDR1 SGDLS, CDR2 YYNGEE. The CDR3 extends over 15 amino acids. TCRdb recomputed calls from the 5' RACE reads with MiXCR, one row per CDR3 protein. The table records some 260,000 distinct CDR3 sequences, 5.2% of them present only once. The rearrangement uses TRBV9 and TRBJ2-3; the match to TRBD2 covers 8 bases. The sequence was collected from a man between 18 and 35 years old who received the YFV17D yellow fever vaccine. The specimen comprised CD4+ T cells sorted from PBMCs, sampled on the day of the yellow fever booster vaccination. The CDR3 DNA follows: TGTGCCAGCAGCGTAGTCGGGGGGGCCGATAATACGCAGTATTTT. Its translation is CASSVVGGADNTQYF.